This is a list of T cell receptor beta chains from one sample in a study of cytomegalovirus exposure and HLA in healthy donors. Sequencing used immunoSEQ multiplex PCR; TCRdb keeps in-frame clones, though not all of them. The table has approximately 170,000 clones, about 90% seen once. The sample comprised PBMCs. Receptor source: a woman between 18 and 29 years old in good health and CMV-seropositive. Each CDR3 is given with its conserved first and last residue. The D gene is left open where the match is weak. Clone size is stated in some rows and not others, as once, few, many or a class when expanded.

>NA|NA|TRBJ1-1|TRBV19
CASRDYRDRKTEAFF
TGTGCCAGTAGGGACTACCGGGACCGGAAGACTGAAGCTTTCTTT
>NA|NA|TRBJ1-4|TRBV28
CASSSDSHSLYEKLFF
TGTGCCAGCAGTTCGGACAGCCACTCTCTGTATGAAAAACTGTTTTTT
>NA|NA|TRBJ1-2|TRBV28
CASRADYGYTF
TGTGCCAGCAGGGCAGACTATGGCTACACCTTC
>once|TRBD2|TRBJ2-5|TRBV18
CASSPKRLAGETQYF
TGTGCCAGCTCACCAAAGAGGCTAGCGGGAGAGACCCAGTACTTC
>NA|NA|TRBJ2-7|TRBV2
CASTPSYEQYF
TGTGCCAGCACCCCATCCTACGAGCAGTACTTC
>NA|TRBD2|TRBJ2-1|TRBV10-3
CAISEAGGQPNEQFF
TGTGCCATCAGTGAGGCGGGGGGGCAACCCAATGAGCAGTTCTTC
>NA|NA|TRBJ2-1|TRBV4-1
CASSQVAGFEGPGDEQFF
TGCGCCAGCAGCCAAGTTGCCGGCTTTGAGGGGCCAGGGGATGAGCAGTTCTTC
>NA|TRBD1|TRBJ1-5|TRBV6-5
CASTAGTAPNQPQHF
TGTGCCAGCACCGCGGGGACAGCACCTAATCAGCCCCAGCATTTT
>NA|NA|TRBJ1-2|TRBV30
CAWSQGTDGYTF
TGTGCCTGGAGTCAGGGTACGGATGGCTACACCTTC
>NA|TRBD1|TRBJ1-1|TRBV6-6
CASSLTGTVNTEAFF
TGTGCCAGCAGTTTGACCGGGACAGTGAACACTGAAGCTTTCTTT
>NA|NA|TRBJ2-7|TRBV11-2
CASSPGTSEQYF
TGTGCCAGCAGTCCCGGGACAAGCGAGCAGTACTTC
>NA|TRBD2|TRBJ2-1|TRBV6-5
CASTLSGSSYNEQFF
TGTGCCAGCACCTTGAGCGGGAGCTCCTACAATGAGCAGTTCTTC
>NA|TRBD1|TRBJ2-7|TRBV30
CAWSPGQGDEQYF
TGTGCCTGGAGTCCGGGACAGGGGGACGAGCAGTACTTC
>NA|TRBD1|TRBJ2-7|TRBV2
CASSPGTGNPYEQYF
TGTGCCAGCAGTCCCGGGACAGGGAACCCCTACGAGCAGTACTTC
>NA|TRBD2|TRBJ2-7|TRBV7-6
CASSPRTSGRADEQYF
TGTGCCAGCAGCCCACGAACTAGCGGGAGGGCCGACGAGCAGTACTTC
>NA|TRBD2|TRBJ2-7|TRBV7-9
CASSLLGSGRSGSYEQYF
TGTGCCAGCAGCTTGTTGGGTAGCGGGAGATCAGGATCCTACGAGCAGTACTTC
>once|NA|TRBJ1-1|TRBV9
CASSVEVEAEAFF
TGTGCCAGCAGCGTAGAAGTGGAGGCTGAAGCTTTCTTT
>NA|NA|TRBJ1-4|TRBV10-3
CAISETTATNEKLFF
TGTGCCATCAGTGAGACGACAGCAACTAATGAAAAACTGTTTTTT
>once|NA|TRBJ2-5|TRBV6-5
CASSLDIYQETQYF
TGTGCCAGCAGTTTGGACATTTACCAAGAGACCCAGTACTTC
>NA|TRBD1|TRBJ1-3|TRBV5-1
CASSLGVGTAGNTIYF
TGCGCCAGCAGCTTGGGCGTCGGGACAGCTGGAAACACCATATATTTT
>NA|NA|TRBJ1-1|TRBV27
CASRKTTSTEAFF
TGTGCCAGCAGAAAGACAACGTCCACTGAAGCTTTCTTT
>NA|TRBD1|TRBJ2-3|TRBV7-2
CASSLAGTVDTDTQYF
TGTGCCAGCAGCTTAGCCGGGACAGTAGACACAGATACGCAGTATTTT
>NA|NA|TRBJ2-7|TRBV18
CASSLEDNPYEQYF
TGTGCCAGCTCACTCGAGGACAACCCCTACGAGCAGTACTTC
>once|TRBD1|TRBJ1-2|TRBV6-6
CASSLDPDRGVYGYTF
TGTGCCAGCAGCCTAGACCCGGACAGGGGGGTCTATGGCTACACCTTC
>NA|TRBD1|TRBJ1-4|TRBV28
CASSFVGGNEKLFF
TGTGCCAGCAGTTTCGTAGGGGGCAATGAAAAACTGTTTTTT
>once|TRBD1|TRBJ2-7|TRBV6-6
CASSPWDRGYEQYF
TGTGCCAGCAGTCCATGGGACAGGGGCTACGAGCAGTACTTC